This TCR beta chain is from a study of blood T cell repertoires in COVID-19. The method was immunoSEQ multiplex PCR; TCRdb's version includes in-frame clones alone and lacks a portion of them. Of a few hundred thousand clones in the sample, about 88% were seen once. Cohort 3 donors counted as recovered after two negative PCRs, clearance, or resolved symptoms. Material: PBMCs or T cells enriched from blood (not recorded which). This sequence originates from a woman aged 45-60 years who had recovered from COVID-19.

CDR3 bases: TGTGCCAGCTCCCCCCCACAGTATCCAAACACTGAAGCTTTCTTT. Translating it yields CASSPPQYPNTEAFF. The chain is built from TRBV18 and TRBJ1-1; no clear D gene. The germline gives CDR1 KGHSH, CDR2 LQKENI. V dropped 6 bases and J dropped 2 bases, with 16 bases sitting between them. This CDR3 has 15 amino acids.